The sequence of this T cell receptor (beta chain) was determined in a study of blood T cell repertoires in COVID-19. Study-wide context: In each case, the material was cDNA or gDNA derived from T cells, B-cell-depleted T cells, or PBMCs.

The V and J ends lost 0 bases and 6 bases respectively, with 14 bases between them. Germline V CDR1 and CDR2: PRHDT, FYEKMQ (reference sequence). CDR3 length: 15 residues. Per the authors' pipeline: Reference gene primer amplification gave estimated nucleated cell counts. Clones were read by immunoSEQ multiplex PCR, and TCRdb kept only the in-frame ones, dropping some. That table is the source of V, J and clone size, and D and trimming were worked out from the DNA. The repertoire consists of tens of thousands of clones, with about four fifths occurring once and the leading ten covering about 7%. This clonotype was obtained from a man aged 65 to 79 with active COVID-19. The chain joins TRBV13 to TRBJ1-2; D is possibly TRBD1 (6 bases). Sample: peripheral blood. The CDR3 nucleotides read TGTGCCAGCAGCTTAGGAACAGGGAGGGTCGATGGCTACACCTTC. Its protein is CASSLGTGRVDGYTF.